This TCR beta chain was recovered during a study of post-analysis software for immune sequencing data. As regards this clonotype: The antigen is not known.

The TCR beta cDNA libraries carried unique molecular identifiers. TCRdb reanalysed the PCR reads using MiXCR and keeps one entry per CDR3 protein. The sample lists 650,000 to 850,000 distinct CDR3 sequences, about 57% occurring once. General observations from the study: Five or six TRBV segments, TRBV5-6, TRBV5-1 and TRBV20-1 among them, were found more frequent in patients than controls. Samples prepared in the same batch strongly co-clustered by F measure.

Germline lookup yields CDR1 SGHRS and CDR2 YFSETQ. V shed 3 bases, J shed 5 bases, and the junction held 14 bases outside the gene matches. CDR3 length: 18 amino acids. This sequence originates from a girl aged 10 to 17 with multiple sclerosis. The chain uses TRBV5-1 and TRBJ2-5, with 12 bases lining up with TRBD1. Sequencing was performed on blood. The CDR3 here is CASSSIMTGTGGWETQYF. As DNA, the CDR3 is TGCGCCAGCAGCTCTATAATGACCGGGACAGGGGGCTGGGAGACCCAGTACTTC.